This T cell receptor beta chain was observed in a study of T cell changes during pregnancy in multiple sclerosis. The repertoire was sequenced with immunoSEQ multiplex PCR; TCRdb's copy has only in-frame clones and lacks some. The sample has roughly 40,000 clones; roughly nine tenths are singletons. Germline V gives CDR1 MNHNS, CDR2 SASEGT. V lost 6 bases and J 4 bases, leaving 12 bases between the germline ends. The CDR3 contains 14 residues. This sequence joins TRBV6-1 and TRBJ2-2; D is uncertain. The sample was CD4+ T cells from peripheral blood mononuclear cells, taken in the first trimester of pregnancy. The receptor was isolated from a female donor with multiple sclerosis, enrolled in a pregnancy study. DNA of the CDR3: TGTGCCAGCAGCGCAAGAGAGCTCACCGGGGAGCTGTTTTTT. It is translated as CASSARELTGELFF.